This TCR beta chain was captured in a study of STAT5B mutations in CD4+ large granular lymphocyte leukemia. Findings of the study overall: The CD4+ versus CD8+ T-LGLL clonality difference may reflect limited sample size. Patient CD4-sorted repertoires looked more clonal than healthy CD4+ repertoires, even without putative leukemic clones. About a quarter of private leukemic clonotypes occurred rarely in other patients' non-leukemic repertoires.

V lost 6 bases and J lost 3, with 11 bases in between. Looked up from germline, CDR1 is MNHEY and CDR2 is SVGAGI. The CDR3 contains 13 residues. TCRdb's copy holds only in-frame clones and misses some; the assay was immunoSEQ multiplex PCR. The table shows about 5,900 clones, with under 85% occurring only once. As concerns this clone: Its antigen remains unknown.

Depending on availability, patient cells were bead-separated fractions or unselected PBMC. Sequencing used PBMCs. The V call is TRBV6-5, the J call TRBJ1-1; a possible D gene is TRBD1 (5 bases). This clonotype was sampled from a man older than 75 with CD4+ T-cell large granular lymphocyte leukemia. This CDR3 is CASRGATYTEAFF. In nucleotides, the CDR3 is TGTGCCAGCAGAGGGGCCACGTACACTGAAGCTTTCTTT.